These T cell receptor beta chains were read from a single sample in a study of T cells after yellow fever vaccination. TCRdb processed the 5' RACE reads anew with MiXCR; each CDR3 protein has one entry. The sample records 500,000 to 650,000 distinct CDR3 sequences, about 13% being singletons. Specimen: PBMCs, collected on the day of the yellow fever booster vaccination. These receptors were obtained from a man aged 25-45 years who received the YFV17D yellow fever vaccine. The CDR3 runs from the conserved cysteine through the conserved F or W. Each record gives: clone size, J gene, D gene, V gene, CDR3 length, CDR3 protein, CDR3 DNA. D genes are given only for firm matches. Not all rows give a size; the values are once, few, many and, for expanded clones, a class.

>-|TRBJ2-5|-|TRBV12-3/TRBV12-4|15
CASSFGSGGAETQYF
TGTGCCAGCAGTTTTGGGAGTGGAGGGGCAGAGACCCAGTACTTC
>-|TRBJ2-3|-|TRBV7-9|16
CASSLLPLLSTDTQYF
TGTGCCAGCAGCTTGTTGCCCCTTTTATCGACAGATACGCAGTATTTT
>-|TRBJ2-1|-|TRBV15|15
CATSREPGRNNEQFF
TGTGCCACCAGCAGGGAACCGGGACGGAACAATGAGCAGTTCTTC
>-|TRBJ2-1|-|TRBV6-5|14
CASSYSAYHNEQFF
TGTGCCAGCAGTTACTCGGCCTACCACAATGAGCAGTTCTTC
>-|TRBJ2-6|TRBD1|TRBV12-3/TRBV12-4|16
CASSWTGGRGANVLTF
TGTGCCAGCTCCTGGACAGGGGGCCGTGGGGCCAACGTCCTGACTTTC
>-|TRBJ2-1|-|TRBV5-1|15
CASSLVQDTYNEQFF
TGCGCCAGCAGCTTGGTTCAGGACACCTACAATGAGCAGTTCTTC
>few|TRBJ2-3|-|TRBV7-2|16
CASSPQGREFVDTQYF
TGTGCCAGCAGCCCCCAGGGGCGGGAGTTCGTGGATACGCAGTATTTT
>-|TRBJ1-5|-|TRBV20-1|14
CSASDTQGRQPQHF
TGCAGTGCTAGCGATACCCAGGGACGTCAGCCCCAGCATTTT
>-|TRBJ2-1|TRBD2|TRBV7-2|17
CASSLAHGRGVYNEQFF
TGTGCCAGCAGCTTAGCACACGGGCGGGGGGTCTACAATGAGCAGTTCTTC
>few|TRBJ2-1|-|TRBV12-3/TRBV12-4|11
CASSRVAEQFF
TGTGCCAGCAGTCGAGTCGCTGAGCAGTTCTTC
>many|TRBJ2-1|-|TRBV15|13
CATSWDSYNEQFF
TGTGCCACCAGTTGGGACTCCTACAATGAGCAGTTCTTC
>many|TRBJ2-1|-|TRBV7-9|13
CASSPPGNNEQFF
TGTGCCAGCAGCCCTCCCGGGAACAATGAGCAGTTCTTC
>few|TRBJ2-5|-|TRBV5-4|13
CAGGDLTAETQYF
TGTGCCGGAGGGGATTTGACCGCGGAGACCCAGTACTTC
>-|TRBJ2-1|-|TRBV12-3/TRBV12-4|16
CASTTEGESSYNEQFF
TGTGCCAGCACGACCGAGGGCGAGAGCTCCTACAATGAGCAGTTCTTC
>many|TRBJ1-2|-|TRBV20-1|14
CSASAGELNYGYTF
TGCAGTGCATCGGCGGGGGAGCTTAACTATGGCTACACCTTC
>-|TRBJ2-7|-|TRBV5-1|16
CASSLPYGQTIGEQYF
TGCGCCAGCAGCTTGCCCTACGGACAGACTATTGGAGAGCAGTACTTC
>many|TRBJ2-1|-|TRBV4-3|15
CASSQEGGFYNEQFF
TGCGCCAGCAGCCAAGAAGGAGGGTTCTACAATGAGCAGTTCTTC
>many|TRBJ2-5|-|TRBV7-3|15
CASSEVMGSQETQYF
TGTGCCAGCAGCGAGGTGATGGGGTCTCAAGAGACCCAGTACTTC
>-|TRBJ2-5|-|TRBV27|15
CASSLNRAFGETQYF
TGTGCCAGCAGTTTAAACAGGGCATTTGGAGAGACCCAGTACTTC
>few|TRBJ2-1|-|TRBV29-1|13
CSVVETSYNEQFF
TGCAGCGTTGTGGAGACCTCATACAATGAGCAGTTCTTC
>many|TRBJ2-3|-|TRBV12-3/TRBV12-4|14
CASSFNGVRDTQYF
TGTGCCAGCAGTTTCAACGGGGTCCGGGATACGCAGTATTTT
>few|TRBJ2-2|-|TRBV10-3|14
CAISDTGGTGELFF
TGTGCCATCAGTGACACCGGGGGTACCGGGGAGCTGTTTTTT
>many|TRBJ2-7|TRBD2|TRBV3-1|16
CASSSTVLAGAYEQYF
TGTGCCAGCAGCTCGACGGTACTAGCGGGAGCCTACGAGCAGTACTTC
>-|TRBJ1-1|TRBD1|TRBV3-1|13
CASSQVRQGVCFF
TGTGCCAGCAGCCAAGTGAGACAGGGTGTGTGTTTCTTT
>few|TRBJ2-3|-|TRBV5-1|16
CASSKAAGRRTDTQYF
TGCGCCAGCAGCAAAGCCGCAGGGAGGCGCACAGATACGCAGTATTTT
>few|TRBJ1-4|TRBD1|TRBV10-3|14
CAISTGGGGEKLFF
TGTGCCATCAGTACAGGGGGCGGTGGTGAAAAACTGTTTTTT
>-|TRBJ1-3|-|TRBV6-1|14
CASRAGLSGNTIYF
TGTGCCAGCAGGGCAGGCCTCTCTGGAAACACCATATATTTT
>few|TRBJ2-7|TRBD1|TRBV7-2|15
CASSLGGSYSYEQYF
TGTGCCAGCAGCCTAGGGGGCAGTTACTCCTACGAGCAGTACTTC
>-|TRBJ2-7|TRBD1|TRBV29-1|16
CSVAGQADLNSYEQYF
TGCAGCGTGGCGGGACAGGCGGACTTGAACTCCTACGAGCAGTACTTC
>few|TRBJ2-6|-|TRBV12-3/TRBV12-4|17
CASTNTGTGSGANVLTF
TGTGCCAGCACCAATACAGGGACCGGGTCTGGGGCCAACGTCCTGACTTTC
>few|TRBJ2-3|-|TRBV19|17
CASSILGNQLPTDTQYF
TGTGCCAGTAGTATATTGGGCAACCAACTTCCCACAGATACGCAGTATTTT
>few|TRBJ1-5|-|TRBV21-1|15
CASSTPKEGFEPQHF
TGTGCCAGCAGCACCCCGAAGGAGGGTTTCGAGCCCCAGCATTTT
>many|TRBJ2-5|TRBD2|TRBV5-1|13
CASRGLAGETQYF
TGCGCCAGCAGGGGACTAGCGGGAGAGACCCAGTACTTC
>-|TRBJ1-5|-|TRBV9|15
CASSANTNPDQPQHF
TGTGCCAGCAGCGCAAACACTAACCCGGATCAGCCCCAGCATTTT
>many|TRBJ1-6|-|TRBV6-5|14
CASSYSGEGSPLHF
TGTGCCAGCAGTTACTCAGGGGAAGGATCACCCCTCCACTTT
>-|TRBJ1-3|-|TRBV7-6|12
CASSLVGASIYF
TGTGCCAGCAGCTTAGTGGGGGCTTCCATATATTTT
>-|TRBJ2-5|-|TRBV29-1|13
CVTGSGSAETQYF
TGCGTAACGGGTAGCGGATCGGCGGAGACCCAGTACTTC
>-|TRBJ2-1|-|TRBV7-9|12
CASSIQGNEQFF
TGTGCCAGCAGCATTCAGGGTAATGAGCAGTTCTTC
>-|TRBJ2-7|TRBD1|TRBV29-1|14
CSVVPDRGSYEQYF
TGCAGCGTTGTCCCGGACAGGGGATCCTACGAGCAGTACTTC
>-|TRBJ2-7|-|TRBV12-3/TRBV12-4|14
CASSLEGGRDEQYF
TGTGCCAGCAGTTTAGAAGGGGGTCGAGACGAGCAGTACTTC
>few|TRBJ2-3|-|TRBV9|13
CASSSRATDTQYF
TGTGCCAGCAGCTCCCGGGCCACAGATACGCAGTATTTT
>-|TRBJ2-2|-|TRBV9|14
CASSVEGLEGELFF
TGTGCCAGCAGCGTAGAAGGTCTAGAAGGGGAGCTGTTTTTT
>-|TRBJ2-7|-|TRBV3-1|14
CASSQGSGPYEQYF
TGTGCCAGCAGCCAAGGTAGCGGCCCCTACGAGCAGTACTTC
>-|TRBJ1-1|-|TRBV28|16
CASSLALVRGGTEAFF
TGTGCCAGCAGTTTGGCCCTGGTCAGGGGAGGTACTGAAGCTTTCTTT
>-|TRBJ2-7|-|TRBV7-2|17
CASSLLGGSNGPYEQYF
TGTGCCAGCAGCTTACTCGGGGGAAGTAATGGCCCCTACGAGCAGTACTTC
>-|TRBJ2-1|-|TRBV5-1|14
CASSLGWEDNEQFF
TGCGCCAGCAGCTTGGGTTGGGAGGACAATGAGCAGTTCTTC
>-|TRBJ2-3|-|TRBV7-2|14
CASLTGRGTDTQYF
TGTGCCAGCCTGACAGGGAGGGGCACAGATACGCAGTATTTT